The sequence of this TCR beta chain was determined in a study of blood T cell repertoires in COVID-19. About the study: Acute-phase and convalescent COVID-19 samples originated in the United States, Italy and Spain. Sources were T cells, B-cell-depleted T cells, or PBMCs; the material itself was cDNA or gDNA.

Patients of the Seattle cohort, enrolled during active infection, were followed longitudinally. As handled by the study authors: For nucleated cells, counts were estimated from reference gene primer amplification. Here immunoSEQ multiplex PCR was the method, and the copy in TCRdb shows in-frame clones only, minus some. D and trimming were read from the DNA, whereas the V and J calls and clone size are those reported in that table. The sample yields about 230,000 clones, over 75% seen once. The sequenced material came from peripheral blood. The receptor was isolated from a man in his fifties with COVID-19, enrolled during active disease.

The CDR3 sequence is CASSFQRGFYEQYF. The CDR3 bases are TGTGCCAGCAGCTTCCAGCGGGGATTCTACGAGCAGTACTTC. The V and J genes are TRBV7-9 and TRBJ2-7; 7 nucleotides agree with TRBD2. The CDR3 is made up of 14 amino acids. Trimming at V came to 3 bases and at J to 3 bases, leaving 5 bases not matched to a gene. Germline V gene lookup returns CDR1 SEHNR and CDR2 FQNEAQ (reference sequence).